This T cell receptor (beta chain) was retrieved from a study of cytomegalovirus exposure and HLA in healthy donors. About the research overall: Within the Caucasian-associated ancestry cluster were around 81% of the approximately 390 genotyped donors.

A multiplex PCR was run with 60 Vbeta primers and 13 Jbeta primers. Libraries were prepared by immunoSEQ multiplex PCR; TCRdb keeps only in-frame clonotypes and omits some of them. The table has 95,000 to 150,000 clones, around 74% seen once. The study sampled nominally healthy donors, though unrecorded immune exposures were likely. Looked up from germline, CDR1 is SEHNR and CDR2 is FQNEAQ (reference sequence). The CDR3 totals 16 residues. The trim removed 1 base at V and 7 bases at J, leaving 10 bases unmatched. The sample was PBMCs. The chain couples TRBV7-9 to TRBJ2-3; 8 nucleotides line up with TRBD2. This clonotype originated in a man aged 55 to 70 in good health and CMV-seropositive. The CDR3 nucleotides are TGTGCCAGCAGCTTAGGGAAGCGGGGGCCTCCCTATACGCAGTATTTT. Translating gives CASSLGKRGPPYTQYF. Drawing the rest from reference TRBV7-9 and TRBJ2-3, the complete variable domain is DTGVSQNPRHKITKRGQNVTFRCDPISEHNRLYWYRQTLGQGPEFLTYFQNEAQLEKSRLLSDRFSAERPKGSFSTLEIQRTEQGDSAMYLCASSLGKRGPPYTQYFGPGTRLTVL.